Following are 10 T cell receptor beta chains from one sample sequenced in a study of T cell responses to AZD1222 COVID-19 vaccine. Sequenced by immunoSEQ multiplex PCR; TCRdb stores in-frame clones only, minus some. Among roughly 80,000 clones listed, about nine tenths were seen once. The input for sequencing was peripheral blood, taken 28 days after the second AZD1222 dose. These receptors were collected from an adult who received the AZD1222 COVID-19 vaccine.

This chain joins TRBV30 and TRBJ2-2, with 9 bases lining up with TRBD1. Germline loops: CDR1 GTSNPN, CDR2 SVGIG (reference sequence). Unmatched junction bases numbered 6, after V lost 5 bases and J lost 2 bases. The CDR3 extends over 15 amino acids. The CDR3 sequence is CAWGQGITNTGELFF. In DNA, the CDR3 is TGTGCCTGGGGACAGGGGATAACCAACACCGGGGAGCTGTTTTTT.

This chain links TRBV7-2 with TRBJ2-5; tentatively, D is TRBD1 (6 bases). Trimming took off 1 base at V and 5 bases at J, with 17 bases between the two ends. Germline loops: CDR1 SGHTA, CDR2 FQGNSA. The CDR3 contains 16 residues. CDR3 loop: CASSLGALAGAETQYF. As DNA, the CDR3 is TGTGCCAGCAGCTTAGGAGCGCTAGCAGGGGCGGAGACCCAGTACTTC. The whole variable domain, remainder taken from reference TRBV7-2 and TRBJ2-5, is GAGVSQSPSNKVTEKGKDVELRCDPISGHTALYWYRQSLGQGLEFLIYFQGNSAPDKSGLPSDRFSAERTGGSVSTLTIQRTQQEDSAVYLCASSLGALAGAETQYFGPGTRLLVL.

J is TRBJ1-5 and V is TRBV5-8; the D is unclear. CDR1 and CDR2 (germline): SGHTS, YDEGEE. CDR3 length: 12 amino acids. V lost 0 bases to trimming and J lost 5 bases, with 3 bases between them. DNA of the CDR3: TGTGCCAGCAGCTTGGGAGATCAGCCCCAGCATTTT. It codes for CASSLGDQPQHF.

To note about this clone: A read error may produce the germline difference seen at one junction end. The rearrangement links TRBV10-3 to TRBJ2-1; D possibly corresponds to TRBD2 (6 bases). The CDR3 runs to 12 residues. CDR1 and CDR2 from the germline V gene are ENHRY and SYGVKD. The CDR3 region has the DNA TGTGCCATCAGTGAGAGGGAGGACTTATCGATCTTC. Its translation: CAISEREDLSIF.

The gene calls are TRBV28 and TRBJ1-3; perhaps TRBD1 as D (5 bases). The CDR3 length is 14 residues. The germline gives CDR1 MDHEN, CDR2 SYDVKM. V lost 7 bases, J lost 0 bases, and 10 bases lay in between. CDR3 loop: CASTPGNSGNTIYF. The DNA of the CDR3 is TGTGCCAGCACCCCAGGGAACTCTGGAAACACCATATATTTT.

The chain employs TRBV5-1 and TRBJ1-1; D possibly corresponds to TRBD1 (6 bases). The germline CDR1 and CDR2 sequences are SGHRS and YFSETQ. This CDR3 has 14 residues. V lost 3 bases and J 4 bases, leaving 13 bases between the germline ends. The CDR3 DNA follows: TGCGCCAGCAGCTCACAGGGAGGGGTCACTGAAGCTTTCTTT. This codes for CASSSQGGVTEAFF.

This clone was recorded only once. CDR3: CATSDFRQGYSDTQYF. CDR3 nucleotides: TGTGCCACCAGTGATTTTAGGCAGGGTTATTCAGATACGCAGTATTTT. This rearrangement joins TRBV24-1 to TRBJ2-3; TRBD1 is a possible D gene (5 bases). V was cut by 1 base and J by 4 bases, with 14 bases left in between. CDR1 KGHDR and CDR2 SFDVKD come from the germline V gene. This CDR3 region has 16 residues.

The V call is TRBV5-4, the J call TRBJ1-1, with a weak D call TRBD1 (6 bases). This CDR3 has 15 amino acids. Looked up from germline, CDR1 is SGHNT and CDR2 is YYREEE (reference sequence). The V and J ends lost 4 bases and 5 bases respectively, with 18 bases between them. The CDR3 sequence: CASSLKGQPLTEAFF. CDR3 coding DNA: TGTGCCAGCAGCCTAAAAGGACAGCCACTTACTGAAGCTTTCTTT.

This rearrangement joins TRBV7-9 to TRBJ2-1; 16 nucleotides agree with TRBD2. The CDR3 sequence is 19 residues long. CDR1 is SEHNR, CDR2 FQNEAQ, per germline (reference sequence). Losses at the gene ends were 10 bases for V and 0 bases for J; bases not matched to a gene: 12. In DNA form, the CDR3 reads TGTGCCATCTCTACGGGACTAGCGGGGGGGCCCGGCTCCTACAATGAGCAGTTCTTC. It translates to CAISTGLAGGPGSYNEQFF.

V gene TRBV19 combines with J gene TRBJ2-3; no definite D call. CDR1 LNHDA and CDR2 SQIVND come from the germline V gene (reference sequence). The CDR3 covers 13 residues. Trimming took off 5 bases at V and 0 bases at J, with 6 bases between the two ends. CDR3 in DNA: TGTGCCAGTAGTTGGGCTAGCACAGATACGCAGTATTTT. This gives the protein CASSWASTDTQYF.